Following are 7 T cell receptor beta chains from one sample sequenced in a study of blood T cell repertoires in COVID-19. Generated by immunoSEQ multiplex PCR, the TCRdb table keeps only in-frame clones and is missing some. Here the sample spans more than 85,000 clones, over 75% being singletons. Sequencing was done on a sample of peripheral blood. Receptor source: a woman over 75 with acute or convalescent COVID-19.

V gene TRBV30 combines with J gene TRBJ2-1; no clear D. V lost 2 bases, J lost 6 bases, and 5 bases lay in between. CDR1 GTSNPN and CDR2 SVGIG come from the germline V gene (reference sequence). This CDR3 region has 11 residues. CDR3 in amino acids: CAWSPFNEQFF. CDR3 sequence (DNA): TGTGCCTGGAGTCCCTTCAATGAGCAGTTCTTC.

The rearrangement uses TRBV2 and TRBJ2-3, with D perhaps TRBD1 (6 bases). The CDR3 length is 13 residues. V was pared by 8 bases and J by 4 bases, with 13 bases between. The germline V gene encodes CDR1 SNHLY and CDR2 FYNNEI. CDR3 region: CASRPGVADTQYF. The CDR3 DNA follows: TGTGCCAGCCGACCAGGGGTGGCAGATACGCAGTATTTT.

The chain has TRBV18 and TRBJ1-2; TRBD1 might be the D (5 bases). The germline gives CDR1 KGHSH, CDR2 LQKENI. V lost 2 bases to trimming and J lost 14 bases, with 30 bases between them. The CDR3 has 17 residues. The CDR3 bases are TGTGCCAGCTCACCAAACCCACCAGGGCCTTTAACTATGGCTAAGACCTTC. This encodes CASSPNPPGPLTMAKTF.

For the CDR3, the DNA is TGTGCCAGCAGCAAGGCGGGGGCCTCCTACAATGAGCAGTTCTTC. Translated, it gives CASSKAGASYNEQFF. V and J are TRBV2 and TRBJ2-1; D perhaps matches TRBD2 (7 bases). Deletions cut 6 bases from V and 0 bases from J, with 12 bases between. This CDR3 spans 15 amino acids. The germline gives CDR1 SNHLY, CDR2 FYNNEI.

V usage is TRBV11-1 and J usage is TRBJ1-6, with 10 bases lining up with TRBD1. The germline gives CDR1 SGHAT, CDR2 FQDESV (reference sequence). This CDR3 has 15 amino acids. The V and J ends lost 3 bases and 8 bases, in that order; junction bases with no gene match: 4. The CDR3: CASSLTGGKDSPLHF. The CDR3 DNA sequence: TGTGCCAGCAGCTTGACAGGGGGCAAGGATTCACCCCTCCACTTT.

This rearrangement joins TRBV4-2 to TRBJ2-7, with TRBD2 matching over 8 bases. J was trimmed by 3 bases and V by 4 bases; bases with no gene match: 5. Germline V gives CDR1 LGHNA, CDR2 YNFKEQ. CDR3 length: 14 amino acids. CDR3 residues: CASSLSGIVYEQYF. The CDR3, as DNA: TGTGCCAGCAGCCTTAGCGGGATAGTCTACGAGCAGTACTTC.

The chain joins TRBV19 to TRBJ1-6; 7 nucleotides align to TRBD1. The trim removed 6 bases at V and 8 bases at J, leaving 13 bases unmatched. The CDR3 runs 16 residues. Germline values: CDR1 LNHDA, CDR2 SQIVND (reference sequence). The CDR3 here is CASRKLRDSSDSPLHF. The CDR3 bases are TGTGCCAGTAGGAAACTCCGGGACAGTTCGGATTCACCCCTCCACTTT.